This entry is about one TCR beta chain. Its matching antigen is unknown. The data belong to a study of T-cell memory formation after mild COVID-19. Looking at the study overall: Most TCR clusters belonged to a single donor.

Study-level results: The study detected some responding clones in pre-infection memory, suggesting cross-reactive memory joined. CD4+ contracting clones were mainly CM and EM; CD8+ ones, EMRA. There was no confirmation that second-wave clones peaking on day 37 were SARS-CoV-2 specific.

TCRdb reprocessed the 5' RACE reads via MiXCR and lists one record per CDR3 protein. Here the sample spans fewer than 50,000 distinct CDR3 sequences, 7.3% being singletons. The CDR3 is made up of 12 amino acids. Trimming removed 4 bases at V and 1 base at J, with 6 bases between. Germline V gene data show CDR1 as DFQATT and CDR2 as SNEGSKA (reference sequence). Specimen: PBMCs or a T cell subset sorted from them (not recorded which). This TCR derives from a man younger than 35 who had mild COVID-19 (a few samples of this study predate the infection). Cell type and time point are not known. V is TRBV20-1 and J is TRBJ2-3; D gene uncertain. In DNA, the CDR3 is TGCAGTGCTATTGGTGGCACAGATACGCAGTATTTT. The encoded protein is CSAIGGTDTQYF.